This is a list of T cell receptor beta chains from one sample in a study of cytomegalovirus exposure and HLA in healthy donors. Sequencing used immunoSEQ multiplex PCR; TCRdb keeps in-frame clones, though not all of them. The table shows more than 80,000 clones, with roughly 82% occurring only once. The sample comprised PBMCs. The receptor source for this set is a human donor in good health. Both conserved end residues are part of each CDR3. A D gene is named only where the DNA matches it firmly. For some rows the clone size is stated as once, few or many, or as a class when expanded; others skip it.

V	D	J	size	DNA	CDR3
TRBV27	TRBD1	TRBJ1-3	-	TGTGCCAGCAGTTTAGCAGGGACAGGGACTGGAAACACCATATATTTT	CASSLAGTGTGNTIYF
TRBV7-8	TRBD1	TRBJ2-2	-	TGTGCCAGCAAGTTGACAGGGGCGAGCGGGGAGCTGTTTTTT	CASKLTGASGELFF
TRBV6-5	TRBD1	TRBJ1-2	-	TGTGCCAGCAGTGACCAGGGGGGCTGGGGAGGCTACACCTTC	CASSDQGGWGGYTF
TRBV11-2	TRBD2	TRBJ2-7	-	TGTGCCAGCAGCATGAGCGGGGTCGCCTCCTACGAGCAGTACTTC	CASSMSGVASYEQYF
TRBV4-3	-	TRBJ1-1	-	TGCGCCAGCAGCCACATACAGGGATCGCATGAAGCTTTCTTT	CASSHIQGSHEAFF
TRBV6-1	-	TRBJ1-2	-	TGTGCCAGCAGTGAATCTTGGGCAGAGTCTAACTATGGCTACACCTTC	CASSESWAESNYGYTF
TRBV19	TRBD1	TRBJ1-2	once	TGTGCCAGTAGTGCAGGACAGGCAGCTAACTATGGCTACACCTTC	CASSAGQAANYGYTF
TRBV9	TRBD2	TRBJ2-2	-	TGTGCCAGCAGCATCCGGGGGGACCACACCGGGGAGCTGTTTTTT	CASSIRGDHTGELFF
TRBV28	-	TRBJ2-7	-	TGTGCCAGCAGTGACAGTTACGAGCAGTACTTC	CASSDSYEQYF
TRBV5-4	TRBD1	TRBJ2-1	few	TGTGCCAGCAGCTTGTTACAGGGGGTCGTCAATGAGCAGTTCTTC	CASSLLQGVVNEQFF
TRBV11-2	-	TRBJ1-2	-	TGTGCCAGCAGCCCATTGCGGACAATAACAGATGGCTACACCTTC	CASSPLRTITDGYTF
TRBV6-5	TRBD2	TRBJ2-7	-	TGTGCCAGCAGTCACGGGGGGAGGGGTGGGGCCGAGCAGTACTTC	CASSHGGRGGAEQYF
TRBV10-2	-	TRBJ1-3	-	TGCGCCAGCAGTGAGGTGAGCTCTGGAAACACCATATATTTT	CASSEVSSGNTIYF
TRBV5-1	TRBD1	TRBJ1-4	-	TGCGCCAGCAGCTTGGACAGGGGGCATGCAACTAATGAAAAACTGTTTTTT	CASSLDRGHATNEKLFF
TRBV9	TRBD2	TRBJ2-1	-	TGTGCCAGCAGCGGTAGCGGGAGGGCGGTTGTGAGGCAGTTCTTC	CASSGSGRAVVRQFF
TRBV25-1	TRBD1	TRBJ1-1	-	TGTGCGACCACCCGGACAGGGGAGGGCACTGAAGCTTTCTTT	CATTRTGEGTEAFF
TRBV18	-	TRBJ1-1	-	TGTGCCAGCTCACCAACTGGAGGGAACACTGAAGCTTTCTTT	CASSPTGGNTEAFF
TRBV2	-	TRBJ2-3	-	TGTGCCAGCAGGGAATCCCTAGAGGGCACAGATACGCAGTATTTT	CASRESLEGTDTQYF
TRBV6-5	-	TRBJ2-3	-	TGTGCCAGCAGTCCTCAGCGTCCCCCCGCAGATACGCAGTATTTT	CASSPQRPPADTQYF
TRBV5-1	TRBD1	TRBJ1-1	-	TGCGCCAGCAGCTTGGGGGACAGGACCACTGAAGCTTTCTTT	CASSLGDRTTEAFF
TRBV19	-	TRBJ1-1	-	TGTGCCAGTAGCCTAGCCCCGGGCACTGAAGCTTTCTTT	CASSLAPGTEAFF
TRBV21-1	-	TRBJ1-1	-	TGTGCCAGCAGCAAAACGGGGGTAAAGGGCACTGAAGCTTTCTTT	CASSKTGVKGTEAFF
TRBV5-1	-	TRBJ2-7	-	TGCGCCAGCAGCTTGGCGGGGGTAGGTAACTACGAGCAGTACTTC	CASSLAGVGNYEQYF
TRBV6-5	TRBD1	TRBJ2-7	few	TGTGCCAGCAGTTACCCCGGGACAGGGGTCAAAGAGCAGTACTTC	CASSYPGTGVKEQYF
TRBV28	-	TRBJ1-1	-	TGTGCCAGCAGTTTAACAGGGTTAGGGGCCACTGAAGCTTTCTTT	CASSLTGLGATEAFF
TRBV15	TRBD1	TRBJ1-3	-	TGTGCCACCCAATTGGGACAGGGAAACACCATATATTTT	CATQLGQGNTIYF
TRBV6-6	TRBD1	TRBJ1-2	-	TGTGCCAGCAGGACGACAGGGGGCAGGGGTGGCTACACCTTC	CASRTTGGRGGYTF
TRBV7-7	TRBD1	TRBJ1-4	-	TGTGCCAGCGGGCCAGGGGGTAATGAAAAACTGTTTTTT	CASGPGGNEKLFF
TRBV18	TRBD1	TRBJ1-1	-	TGTGCCAGCTCACCGCGGACAGGTGAAGCTTTCTTT	CASSPRTGEAFF
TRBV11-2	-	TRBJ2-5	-	TGTGCCAGCAGCTTAGGTGGGCTGTACCAAGAGACCCAGTACTTC	CASSLGGLYQETQYF
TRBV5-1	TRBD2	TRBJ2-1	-	TGCGCCAGCAGCTGGGGACTAGCGGGGGGGTTACGCAATGAGCAGTTCTTC	CASSWGLAGGLRNEQFF
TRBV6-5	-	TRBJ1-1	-	TGTGCCAGCATCCCTCTAGGGGACACTGAAGCTTTCTTT	CASIPLGDTEAFF
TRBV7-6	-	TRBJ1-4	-	TGTGCCAGCTCCCTGGGGCCCCCGGATAAAAAACTGTTTTTT	CASSLGPPDKKLFF
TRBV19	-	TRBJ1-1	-	TGTGCCAGTAGTATGGGGCGGAACACTGAAGCTTTCTTT	CASSMGRNTEAFF
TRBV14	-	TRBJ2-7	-	TGTGCCAGCAGCCAAGTTGCCGGGTTCGACTCCTACGAGCAGTACTTC	CASSQVAGFDSYEQYF
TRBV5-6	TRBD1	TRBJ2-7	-	TGTGCCAGCAGGGAGGTCGACAGGGTACACGAGCAGTACTTC	CASREVDRVHEQYF
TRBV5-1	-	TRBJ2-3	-	TGCGCCAGCAGCTTGGAACTAGCCCTCACAGATACGCAGTATTTT	CASSLELALTDTQYF
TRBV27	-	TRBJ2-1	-	TGTGCCAGCAGTTTATCCTACAGGGTAAATGAGCAGTTCTTC	CASSLSYRVNEQFF
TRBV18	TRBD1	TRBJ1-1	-	TGTGCCAGCTCACCGACACAGGGGAAAGGGGAAGCTTTCTTT	CASSPTQGKGEAFF
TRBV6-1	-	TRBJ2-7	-	TGTGCCAGCAGTGATAGTAACTACGAGCAGTACTTC	CASSDSNYEQYF
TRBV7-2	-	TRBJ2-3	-	TGTGCCAGCAGCTTCATGCGGGGAGATACGCAGTATTTT	CASSFMRGDTQYF
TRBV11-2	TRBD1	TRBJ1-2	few	TGTGCCAGCAGTAAAACAGGGGCAGTCTTCTATGGCTACACCTTC	CASSKTGAVFYGYTF
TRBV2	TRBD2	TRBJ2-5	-	TGTGCCAGCAGTGGACTAGCGGGGGGCCAACAAGAGACCCAGTACTTC	CASSGLAGGQQETQYF
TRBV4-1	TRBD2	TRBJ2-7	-	TGCGCCAGCAGCCAACTAGGGACTAGCGGGAGAAACTCGCAGTACTTC	CASSQLGTSGRNSQYF
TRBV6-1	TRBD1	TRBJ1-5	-	TGTGCCAGCACTAAAGCTCGGGACAGGATTAATCAGCCCCAGCATTTT	CASTKARDRINQPQHF
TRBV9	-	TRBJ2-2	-	TGTGCCAGCAGCCTAACAGGGAACACCGGGGAGCTGTTTTTT	CASSLTGNTGELFF
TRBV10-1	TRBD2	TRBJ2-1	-	TGCGCCAGCAGTGAGCATTCCGGACTAGCGGGAGGCAATGAGCAGTTCTTC	CASSEHSGLAGGNEQFF
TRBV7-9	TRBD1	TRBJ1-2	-	TGTGCCAGCAGCTTGGGGGGGACAGGTGGCTACACCTTC	CASSLGGTGGYTF
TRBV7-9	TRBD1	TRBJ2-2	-	TGTGCCAGCAGCTTAGGACAGGGGGCGCCTGGGGAGCTGTTTTTT	CASSLGQGAPGELFF
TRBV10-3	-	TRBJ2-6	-	TGTGCCATTAGACCAGGGGTGGGGGCCAACGTCCTGACTTTC	CAIRPGVGANVLTF
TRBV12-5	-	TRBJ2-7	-	TGTGCTAGTGGTTCCCGTTACGAGCAGTACTTC	CASGSRYEQYF
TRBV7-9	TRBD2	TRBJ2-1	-	TGTGCCAGCAGCCTACTAGCGGGAGTTGAGAATGAGCAGTTCTTC	CASSLLAGVENEQFF
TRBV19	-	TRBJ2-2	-	TGTGCCAGTAGCCCACTTACTAGTAAGAGCGGGGAGCTGTTTTTT	CASSPLTSKSGELFF